This TCR beta chain came from a study of technical replicates of blood from a few donors. V lost 1 base, J lost 9 bases, and 15 bases lay in between. Germline V gene sequence: CDR1 SEHNR, CDR2 FQNEAQ (reference sequence). This CDR3 is built from 14 residues. Assay: immunoSEQ multiplex PCR; the TCRdb copy retains only in-frame clones and omits some. The sample includes roughly 16,000 clones, about 87% of them seen just once. The sample was PBMCs. This chain links TRBV7-9 with TRBJ1-1; tentative D call: TRBD1 (6 bases). The receptor comes from a human donor in good health. The CDR3 is CASSLGDISYQAFF. In DNA, the CDR3 is TGTGCCAGCAGCTTAGGGGACATAAGCTACCAAGCTTTCTTT.